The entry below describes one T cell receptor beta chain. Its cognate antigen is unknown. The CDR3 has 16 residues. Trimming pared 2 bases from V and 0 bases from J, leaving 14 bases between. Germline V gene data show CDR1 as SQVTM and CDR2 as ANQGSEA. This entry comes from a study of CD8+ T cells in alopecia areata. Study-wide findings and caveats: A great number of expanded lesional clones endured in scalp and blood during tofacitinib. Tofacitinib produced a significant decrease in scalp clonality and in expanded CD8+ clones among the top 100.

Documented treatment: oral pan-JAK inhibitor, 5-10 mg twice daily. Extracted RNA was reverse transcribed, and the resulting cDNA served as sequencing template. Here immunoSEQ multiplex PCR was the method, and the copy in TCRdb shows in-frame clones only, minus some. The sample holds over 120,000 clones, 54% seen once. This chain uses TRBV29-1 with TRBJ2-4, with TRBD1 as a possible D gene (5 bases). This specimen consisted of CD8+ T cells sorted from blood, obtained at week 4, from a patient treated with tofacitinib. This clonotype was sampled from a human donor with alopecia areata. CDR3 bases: TGCAGCGTTGAAAAAAAAGGACACGGAGCCAAAAACATTCAGTACTTC. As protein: CSVEKKGHGAKNIQYF.